A single TCR beta chain is shown here with its context. Its specificity is not known. Researchers used 5'RACE with constant-segment primers to make TCR alpha and TCR beta cDNA libraries that carry sample barcodes and UMIs. TCRdb passed the 5' RACE reads through MiXCR, listing each CDR3 protein once. The data show 400,000 to 500,000 distinct CDR3 sequences, over 15% seen once. This sample was included in a study of T-cell memory formation after mild COVID-19. Study-wide results and caveats: A second wave expanding day 15 to 37 was CD4+-biased; contracting clones were balanced. Those CD4+ clones that contracted were mainly in CM and EM (CD8+ ones in EMRA).

Germline CDR1 is MNHEY and CDR2 is SMNVEV (reference sequence). Trimming pared 3 bases from V and 5 bases from J, leaving 16 bases between. There are 15 residues in the CDR3. The genes are TRBV27 and TRBJ2-5, with D perhaps assigned TRBD1 or TRBD2 (5 bases each). This TCR was recovered from an adult woman who had mild COVID-19 (a few samples of this study predate the infection). Cell type and time point are not known. Specimen: PBMCs or a T cell subset sorted from them (not recorded which). The CDR3 DNA follows: TGTGCCAGCAGTTTTTATGGGGACGCCGGGGAGACCCAGTACTTC. Amino acid sequence: CASSFYGDAGETQYF.